This T cell receptor (beta chain) was documented in a study of T cells in Graves' hyperthyroidism and ophthalmopathy. Researchers took RNA transcripts and amplified the TCR beta CDR3 regions from them. The TCR CDR3 was amplified in a first-round RT-PCR using the HTBI primer set. MiXCR was run by TCRdb on the multiplex PCR reads, yielding one entry per CDR3 protein. The sample yields over 250,000 distinct CDR3 sequences, 25% seen once. This CDR3 has 16 amino acids. Trimming removed 5 bases from V and 0 bases from J, with 13 bases in between. Per germline, CDR1 KGHDR and CDR2 SFDVKD. Regarding the study as a whole: Most thyroid-expanded clonotypes above 0.001 were also found in blood.

In this sample, this clonotype turned up many times. The antigen is unknown. Criteria for exclusion of patients were uncontrolled infection, other autoimmune disease, pregnancy or lactation. Sample collection date corresponds to first hyperthyroidism diagnosis, prior to any ophthalmopathy symptoms. Source material: blood. The rearrangement uses TRBV24-1 and TRBJ1-5; possibly TRBD1 for D (5 bases). The source of this sequence is a man aged 40-50 years with Graves' hyperthyroidism that later progressed to Graves' ophthalmopathy. CDR3 sequence (DNA): TGTGCCACCAGTGGCAGTATGGGGGTTAGCAATCAGCCCCAGCATTTT. This encodes CATSGSMGVSNQPQHF.